Below, 5 T cell receptor beta chains from the same sample are listed, as sequenced in a study of blood T cell repertoires in COVID-19. Profiled with immunoSEQ multiplex PCR; TCRdb holds only in-frame clones, not every one. The repertoire holds about 330,000 clones, with about nine tenths as singletons. Sequencing was performed on PBMCs or T cells enriched from blood (not recorded which). These receptors were collected from a young woman who had recovered from COVID-19.

V usage is TRBV4-1 and J usage is TRBJ1-6; TRBD1 might be the D (5 bases). The germline gives CDR1 MGHRA, CDR2 YSYEKL. Trimming pared 0 bases from V and 8 bases from J, leaving 17 bases between. This CDR3 has 17 amino acids. CDR3 protein: CASSQDLPGGAHSPLHF. Written as DNA, the CDR3 is TGCGCCAGCAGCCAAGATTTGCCGGGAGGGGCGCATTCACCCCTCCACTTT.

The chain uses TRBV9 and TRBJ2-2, with a tentative D call TRBD1 (6 bases). Germline lookup yields CDR1 SGDLS and CDR2 YYNGEE. Trimming removed 0 bases from V and 4 bases from J, with 10 bases in between. This CDR3 spans 15 amino acids. CDR3 residues: CASSVAGQSTGELFF. The CDR3 DNA reads as TGTGCCAGCAGCGTAGCAGGACAGAGCACCGGGGAGCTGTTTTTT.

The chain couples TRBV5-1 to TRBJ2-5; 7 bases agree with TRBD2. The CDR3 is made up of 15 amino acids. The germline V gene has CDR1 SGHRS and CDR2 YFSETQ. Trimming removed 3 bases from V and 2 bases from J; junction bases left unmatched: 7. This CDR3 is CASSSAPGLQETQYF. CDR3 nucleotide sequence: TGCGCCAGCAGCTCCGCACCGGGACTACAAGAGACCCAGTACTTC.

The chain combines TRBV5-1 with TRBJ2-5; 10 positions match TRBD2. J lost 5 bases, V lost 3 bases, and 10 bases had no gene match. The length of the CDR3 is 16 residues. CDR1 and CDR2 from the germline V gene are SGHRS and YFSETQ. The CDR3, as DNA: TGCGCCAGCAGCTCGGGGCTAGCGGGAGTTGGGGAGACCCAGTACTTC. It encodes CASSSGLAGVGETQYF. Full variable domain (rest looked up from reference TRBV5-1 and TRBJ2-5): KAGVTQTPRYLIKTRGQQVTLSCSPISGHRSVSWYQQTPGQGLQFLFEYFSETQRNKGNFPGRFSGRQFSNSRSEMNVSTLELGDSALYLCASSSGLAGVGETQYFGPGTRLLVL.

This clone has only a few counts. V and J are TRBV3-1 (or the pseudogene TRBV3-2) and TRBJ2-7; 9 nucleotides match TRBD1. V shed 4 bases and J 3 bases; nucleotides not matched to a gene: 4. Germline CDR1 and CDR2: LGHDT and YNNKEL (reference sequence). CDR3 length: 14 residues. Written as DNA, the CDR3 is TGTGCCAGCAGCCCGGACAGGGGCGTCTACGAGCAGTACTTC. Translation gives CASSPDRGVYEQYF.